These T cell receptor beta chains were read from a single sample in a study of cytomegalovirus exposure and HLA in healthy donors. Only in-frame clones appear in the TCRdb table, and some are missing; sequencing was by immunoSEQ multiplex PCR. The sample holds roughly 65,000 clones, 55% to 75% seen once. Sequencing was carried out using PBMCs. The receptor source for this set is a middle-aged man in good health and CMV-seropositive. CDR3s include the opening cysteine and the closing phenylalanine or tryptophan. Fields, in order: D gene, J gene, clone size, V gene, CDR3 DNA, CDR3 protein. D genes are given only for firm matches. Clone size, where shown, is once, few, many, or a class for clones that have expanded.

.,TRBJ2-1,.,TRBV12-2,TGTGCAAGTCGCAAAGCCGGGACAGGCATTTACAATGAGCAGTTCTTC,CASRKAGTGIYNEQFF
.,TRBJ2-1,.,TRBV27,TGTGCCAGCAGTTCGGTAGGGGTCTTCTACAATGAGCAGTTCTTC,CASSSVGVFYNEQFF
.,TRBJ1-1,.,TRBV5-6,TGTGCCAGCAGCTTGGCCGGAAGGGCAGGGATCACTGAAGCTTTCTTT,CASSLAGRAGITEAFF
.,TRBJ2-5,few,TRBV30,TGTGCCTGGAATCGTGGGGCCGGGGAGACCCAGTACTTC,CAWNRGAGETQYF
TRBD1,TRBJ1-2,few,TRBV19,TGTGCCACATTTAGTCCCGGGACAGGGAACTATGGCTACACCTTC,CATFSPGTGNYGYTF
.,TRBJ1-6,few,TRBV14,TGTGCCAGCAGCCCTTACCGAGGACTCGGCAGGAAAAATGGGGATTCACCCCTCCACTTT,CASSPYRGLGRKNGDSPLHF
.,TRBJ1-1,.,TRBV19,TGTGCCAGTACCGTCTCCAGGGGTTACACTGAAGCTTTCTTT,CASTVSRGYTEAFF
TRBD1,TRBJ2-3,.,TRBV5-1,TGCGCCAGCAGCTTACCCGGGACAGGGGGCACAGATACGCAGTATTTT,CASSLPGTGGTDTQYF
TRBD2,TRBJ2-7,.,TRBV18,TGTGCCAGCTCCCCGTTGGGGGAGGGCAAGCAGTACTTC,CASSPLGEGKQYF
TRBD2,TRBJ2-1,.,TRBV4-2,TGTGCCAGCAGCCAAGATCTCGGGGGGGGAGCGGATGAGCAGTTCTTC,CASSQDLGGGADEQFF
TRBD1,TRBJ1-4,.,TRBV6-5,TGTGCCAGCAGGGACAGGGAAAAACTGTTTTTT,CASRDREKLFF
.,TRBJ2-7,.,TRBV7-2,TGTGCCAGCAGCTTGAATAGCGGCACCTACGAGCAGTACTTC,CASSLNSGTYEQYF
TRBD1,TRBJ1-2,.,TRBV6-5,TGTGCCACCTCTCGTTCTGGGACAGGCCTCTATGGCTACACCTTC,CATSRSGTGLYGYTF
.,TRBJ1-6,.,TRBV6-5,TGTGCCAGCAGTGGGATGGGGCCATCGAATTCCCCCCTCCACTTT,CASSGMGPSNSPLHF
TRBD2,TRBJ2-1,.,TRBV7-9,TGTGCCAGCAGTGTAGCGGGTGTCTACAATGAGCAGTTCTTC,CASSVAGVYNEQFF
TRBD2,TRBJ2-7,.,TRBV6-6,TGTGCCAGCTCCCCCCTAGCGGGTGAAAGCTCCTACGAGCAGTACTTC,CASSPLAGESSYEQYF
.,TRBJ1-1,.,TRBV6-5,TGTGCCAGCAGTTACACCGGGAGCACTGAAGCTTTCTTT,CASSYTGSTEAFF
.,TRBJ2-3,.,TRBV29-1,TGCAGCGTTGCCGGGGGAGATAAGACAGATACGCAGTATTTT,CSVAGGDKTDTQYF
TRBD1,TRBJ1-1,medium-sized,TRBV6-5,TGTGCCAGCAGTAACAGGGGGAGGAACACTGAAGCTTTCTTT,CASSNRGRNTEAFF
TRBD2,TRBJ2-5,.,TRBV25-1,TGTGCCAGCACTGGGCGACTAGCGGGACAAGAGACCCAGTACTTC,CASTGRLAGQETQYF
.,TRBJ1-4,.,TRBV30,TGTGCCTGGAGTGTAATAGGGGTGACGGATGAAAAACTGTTTTTT,CAWSVIGVTDEKLFF
TRBD1,TRBJ1-4,.,TRBV4-1,TGCGCCAGCAGTCCAAAGGGGGCTTTAGGTGAAAAACTGTTTTTT,CASSPKGALGEKLFF